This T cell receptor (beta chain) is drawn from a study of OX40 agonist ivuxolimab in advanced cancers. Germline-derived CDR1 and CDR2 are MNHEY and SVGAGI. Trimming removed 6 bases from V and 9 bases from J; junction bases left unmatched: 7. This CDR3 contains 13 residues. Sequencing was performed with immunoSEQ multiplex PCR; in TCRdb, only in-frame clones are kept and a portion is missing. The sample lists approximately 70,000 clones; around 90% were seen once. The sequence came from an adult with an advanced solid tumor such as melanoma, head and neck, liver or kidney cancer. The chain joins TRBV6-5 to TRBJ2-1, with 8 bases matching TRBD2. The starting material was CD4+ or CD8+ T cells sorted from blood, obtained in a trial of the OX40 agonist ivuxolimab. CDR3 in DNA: TGTGCCAGCAGCCACCGGGGGGGCGGTGAGCAGTTCTTC. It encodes CASSHRGGGEQFF.